The present TCR beta chain was sequenced within a study of shared clonotypes between healthy human individuals. Overall study results and limits: Non-shared clonotypes had lower generation probabilities than clonotypes shared by all four sorted-subset donors.

The test was conducted at deep level. TCRdb's copy holds only in-frame clones and misses some; the assay was immunoSEQ multiplex PCR. The sample lists approximately 1,500,000 clones, approximately 98% seen once, with about 0.45% in the top ten. Subsets obtained from CD4+ cells comprised CD45RA+ naive and CD45RA-negative memory cells. To note about this clone: Its target is not known. This sample includes further DNA sequences coding for the same CDR3.

The receptor comes from a man younger than 45 in good health. Sequenced sample: naive CD4+ T cells sorted from blood. Subset defined: CD45RA+ positively selected.

The chain's CDR3 is CASSLVGNTGELFF. The CDR3 coding sequence is TGTGCCAGCAGCTTAGTGGGGAACACCGGGGAGCTGTTTTTT. The chain uses TRBV7-9 and TRBJ2-2; unclear D gene. Germline CDR1 is SEHNR and CDR2 is FQNEAQ (reference sequence). The CDR3 is 14 amino acids. Trimming took off 1 base at V and 1 base at J, with 4 bases between the two ends.